These 24 T cell receptor beta chains originate from one sample sequenced in a study of graft-versus-host responses after intestinal transplantation. Assay: immunoSEQ multiplex PCR; the TCRdb copy retains only in-frame clones and omits some. In the table there are more than 25,000 clones, 82% of which are singletons. Antigen specificity for these receptors is unknown. The sequencing here drew on unstimulated CD4+ T cells sorted from spleen or lymph node cells, taken before intestinal transplant. The source is a human donor who received an intestinal transplant.

This clone was recorded once. The chain uses TRBV5-1 and TRBJ1-2; a weak D match, TRBD1 (6 bases). The V gene's germline CDR1 is SGHRS and CDR2 YFSETQ. The CDR3 spans 14 residues. V dropped 2 bases and J dropped 4 bases, with 12 bases sitting between them. CDR3 in DNA: TGCGCCAGCAGCTTAGGGGGATATACCTATGGCTACACCTTC. Its protein product is CASSLGGYTYGYTF.

The chain is built from TRBV9 and TRBJ2-5; D might be TRBD2 (6 bases). V was cut by 2 bases and J by 4 bases, with 15 bases left in between. The germline gives CDR1 SGDLS, CDR2 YYNGEE. The CDR3 runs to 15 residues. The CDR3 coding sequence is TGTGCCAGCAGCGTCTCGCCGGGGGACCTAGAGACCCAGTACTTC. It codes for CASSVSPGDLETQYF.

The chain carries TRBV7-2 and TRBJ1-5; a weak D match, TRBD1 (5 bases). Trimming took 4 bases from V and 0 from J, leaving 16 bases between them. This CDR3 contains 17 residues. The germline V gene has CDR1 SGHTA and CDR2 FQGNSA. The CDR3 spells CASSSRLGVNSNQPQHF. In nucleotides, the CDR3 is TGTGCCAGCAGCTCTAGGTTGGGGGTAAATAGCAATCAGCCCCAGCATTTT.

The V and J genes are TRBV7-9 and TRBJ1-1; D not resolved. V was cut by 1 base and J by 5 bases, with 8 bases left in between. This CDR3 region has 13 residues. CDR1 SEHNR and CDR2 FQNEAQ come from the germline V gene (reference sequence). The DNA for the CDR3 is TGTGCCAGCAGCTTAGAAGGGATAACTGAAGCTTTCTTT. This translates into CASSLEGITEAFF.

The J gene is TRBJ2-2, the V gene TRBV9, with 7 bases aligning to TRBD1. With V trimmed by 0 bases and J by 2 bases, 4 bases remained unmatched. CDR3 length equals 16 residues. Looked up from germline, CDR1 is SGDLS and CDR2 is YYNGEE. The DNA of the CDR3 is TGTGCCAGCAGCGTAGGAGGGGGCTACAACACCGGGGAGCTGTTTTTT. It translates to CASSVGGGYNTGELFF.

This chain uses TRBV6-1 with TRBJ2-1; TRBD2 matches 8 bases. CDR3 length: 14 amino acids. With V trimmed by 2 bases and J by 4 bases, 1 base remained unmatched. Germline CDR1 is MNHNS and CDR2 is SASEGT. Here the CDR3 reads CASSESGSYNEQFF. For the CDR3, the DNA is TGTGCCAGCAGTGAAAGCGGGAGTTACAATGAGCAGTTCTTC.

This sequence joins TRBV6-5 and TRBJ2-5; TRBD2 is a possible D gene (5 bases). This CDR3 is 15 amino acids long. In germline, CDR1 is MNHEY, CDR2 SVGAGI. Trimming stripped 2 bases from V and 6 bases from J, with 16 bases between. The CDR3 sequence is CASSYGGSRDKTQYF. DNA for the CDR3: TGTGCCAGCAGTTACGGAGGTAGTAGGGATAAGACCCAGTACTTC.

This clone was counted a few times. The genes are TRBV5-1 and TRBJ1-2, with TRBD1 matching over 9 bases. With V trimmed by 0 bases and J by 7 bases, 10 bases remained unmatched. The length of the CDR3 is 16 residues. Germline loops: CDR1 SGHRS, CDR2 YFSETQ. The CDR3 DNA reads TGCGCCAGCAGCTTGGCCCCTACAGGGGGCGGGGGTGGCTACACCTTC. This gives the protein CASSLAPTGGGGGYTF.

The gene calls are TRBV19 and TRBJ2-3, with D possibly being TRBD2 (6 bases). Per the germline V gene, CDR1 is LNHDA and CDR2 is SQIVND (reference sequence). This CDR3 comprises 13 residues. V was trimmed by 6 bases and J by 1 base, leaving 8 bases between them. In DNA, the CDR3 is TGTGCCAGTAGGCCTAGCGGCACAGATACGCAGTATTTT. As protein: CASRPSGTDTQYF. Full variable domain (rest looked up from reference TRBV19 and TRBJ2-3): DGGITQSPKYLFRKEGQNVTLSCEQNLNHDAMYWYRQDPGQGLRLIYYSQIVNDFQKGDIAEGYSVSREKKESFPLTVTSAQKNPTAFYLCASRPSGTDTQYFGPGTRLTVL.

V gene TRBV28 combines with J gene TRBJ1-4, with D unresolved. V was trimmed by 5 bases and J by 9 bases, leaving 10 bases between them. CDR1 MDHEN and CDR2 SYDVKM come from the germline V gene. CDR3 length: 12 residues. The CDR3 protein is CASSPLSQKLFF. The CDR3 bases are TGTGCCAGCAGTCCCCTGAGTCAAAAACTGTTTTTT.

This clone was seen a handful of times. The rearrangement uses TRBV2 and TRBJ2-3; 13 positions match TRBD2. V lost 0 bases, J lost 5 bases, and 2 bases stayed unmatched. The germline V gene encodes CDR1 SNHLY and CDR2 FYNNEI. CDR3 length: 16 residues. CDR3 sequence: CASSEARTSGGDTQYF. The CDR3 region has the DNA TGTGCCAGCAGTGAAGCGCGGACTAGCGGGGGAGATACGCAGTATTTT. The full variable domain, completed using reference TRBV2 and TRBJ2-3, is EPEVTQTPSHQVTQMGQEVILRCVPISNHLYFYWYRQILGQKVEFLVSFYNNEISEKSEIFDDQFSVERPDGSNFTLKIRSTKLEDSAMYFCASSEARTSGGDTQYFGPGTRLTVL.

The chain joins TRBV4-1 to TRBJ1-1; D is unclear. The CDR3 spans 14 residues. Germline CDR1 and CDR2: MGHRA and YSYEKL. The V gene lost 0 bases and the J gene lost 0 bases, with 5 bases spanning the gap. The CDR3 DNA is TGCGCCAGCAGCCAAGACAGGATGAACACTGAAGCTTTCTTT. This encodes CASSQDRMNTEAFF.

The gene calls are TRBV5-6 and TRBJ2-1, with 10 bases lining up with TRBD2. The CDR3 is 17 residues long. Losses at the gene ends were 4 bases for V and 4 bases for J; bases not matched to a gene: 11. The germline gives CDR1 SGHDT, CDR2 YYEEEE. This CDR3 is CASSASGGAPLYNEQFF. DNA for the CDR3: TGTGCCAGCAGCGCAAGCGGGGGGGCCCCCCTATACAATGAGCAGTTCTTC. Using reference TRBV5-6 and TRBJ2-1 for the parts outside the CDR3, the full variable domain is DAGVTQSPTHLIKTRGQQVTLRCSPKSGHDTVSWYQQALGQGPQFIFQYYEEEERQRGNFPDRFSGHQFPNYSSELNVNALLLGDSALYLCASSASGGAPLYNEQFFGPGTRLTVL.

The V and J genes are TRBV28 and TRBJ1-5; D unresolved. V dropped 6 bases and J dropped 0 bases, with 9 bases sitting between them. The CDR3 length is 14 residues. CDR1 and CDR2 (germline): MDHEN, SYDVKM. The DNA for the CDR3 is TGTGCCAGCAGACTGGACCCTAGCAATCAGCCCCAGCATTTT. It codes for CASRLDPSNQPQHF.

The V gene is TRBV9, the J gene TRBJ2-3, with D perhaps TRBD2 (6 bases). The CDR3 consists of 15 residues. Germline CDR1 reads SGDLS; CDR2 reads YYNGEE. Deletions cut 2 bases from V and 2 bases from J, with 12 bases between. The DNA for the CDR3 is TGTGCCAGCAGCGTTTCGGGACTTTTCACAGATACGCAGTATTTT. Translated: CASSVSGLFTDTQYF.

The V and J genes are TRBV29-1 and TRBJ1-1; D is unresolved. V was clipped by 4 bases and J by 4 bases, with 7 bases between them. This CDR3 contains 11 residues. Germline values: CDR1 SQVTM, CDR2 ANQGSEA. The CDR3 loop is CSVVYGTEAFF. Here the CDR3 DNA reads TGCAGCGTTGTCTACGGCACTGAAGCTTTCTTT.

This clone occurred once. V and J are TRBV7-2 and TRBJ2-3; the D is unclear. Germline V lookup: CDR1 SGHTA, CDR2 FQGNSA. The V gene lost 3 bases and the J gene lost 3 bases, with 10 bases spanning the gap. The CDR3 is 14 amino acids. CDR3 sequence reads: CASSFQDGTDTQYF. The CDR3 coding sequence is TGTGCCAGCAGCTTCCAGGACGGGACAGATACGCAGTATTTT. Together with reference TRBV7-2 and TRBJ2-3, the CDR3 gives the full variable domain: GAGVSQSPSNKVTEKGKDVELRCDPISGHTALYWYRQSLGQGLEFLIYFQGNSAPDKSGLPSDRFSAERTGGSVSTLTIQRTQQEDSAVYLCASSFQDGTDTQYFGPGTRLTVL.

This clone was observed a handful of times. V is TRBV6-5 and J is TRBJ2-7; tentatively, D is TRBD2 (6 bases). The CDR3 loop spans 13 amino acids. Trimming took 6 bases from V and 0 from J, leaving 9 bases between them. Germline V CDR1 and CDR2: MNHEY, SVGAGI. For the CDR3, the DNA is TGTGCCAGCAGACGGGGGAGCTCCTACGAGCAGTACTTC. Translating gives CASRRGSSYEQYF.

The table lists this clone with a count of one. The chain is built from TRBV7-2 and TRBJ1-1; TRBD1 is a possible D gene (6 bases). The CDR3 has 15 residues. Germline values: CDR1 SGHTA, CDR2 FQGNSA. V dropped 1 base and J dropped 4 bases, with 13 bases sitting between them. The CDR3 spells CASSLEQGRSTEAFF. Written as DNA, the CDR3 is TGTGCCAGCAGCTTAGAACAGGGAAGGAGCACTGAAGCTTTCTTT. Filled out from reference TRBV7-2 and TRBJ1-1, the complete variable domain reads GAGVSQSPSNKVTEKGKDVELRCDPISGHTALYWYRQSLGQGLEFLIYFQGNSAPDKSGLPSDRFSAERTGGSVSTLTIQRTQQEDSAVYLCASSLEQGRSTEAFFGQGTRLTVV.

For the CDR3, the DNA is TGTGCCAGCTCACCACCGTGGACAGGGCCCTCGTCGGACACTGAAGCTTTCTTT. Amino acid sequence: CASSPPWTGPSSDTEAFF. The rearrangement links TRBV18 to TRBJ1-1, with TRBD1 identical over 8 bases. Germline V CDR1 and CDR2: KGHSH, LQKENI. V lost 0 bases, J lost 3 bases, and 12 bases stayed unmatched. The CDR3 runs to 18 residues.

This sequence joins TRBV19 and TRBJ1-2; D gene unclear. The V end lost 3 bases, the J end lost 4 bases, and 12 bases lay between the germline ends. This CDR3 comprises 14 residues. Germline CDR1 LNHDA, CDR2 SQIVND (reference sequence). CDR3 sequence: CASSINKGVYGYTF. As DNA, the CDR3 is TGTGCCAGTAGTATTAATAAAGGAGTCTATGGCTACACCTTC. Drawing the rest from reference TRBV19 and TRBJ1-2, the complete variable domain is DGGITQSPKYLFRKEGQNVTLSCEQNLNHDAMYWYRQDPGQGLRLIYYSQIVNDFQKGDIAEGYSVSREKKESFPLTVTSAQKNPTAFYLCASSINKGVYGYTFGSGTRLTVV.

This clone was seen once. The gene calls are TRBV6-1 and TRBJ2-7; no firm D call. V was pared by 2 bases and J by 3 bases, with 11 bases between. The CDR3 contains 14 residues. In germline, CDR1 is MNHNS, CDR2 SASEGT. This chain's CDR3 is CASSEFKEGYEQYF. The DNA for the CDR3 is TGTGCCAGCAGTGAATTCAAAGAAGGCTACGAGCAGTACTTC.

The genes are TRBV6-6 and TRBJ2-1; no reliable D call. Germline-derived CDR1 and CDR2 are MNHNY and SVGAGI (reference sequence). The ends were cut back, 6 bases at V and 3 bases at J, with 3 bases in the middle. The CDR3 length is 11 residues. CDR3 residues: CASRGYNEQFF. The DNA of the CDR3 is TGTGCCAGCAGAGGCTACAATGAGCAGTTCTTC.

The rearrangement joins TRBV28 to TRBJ1-2; D gene unclear. V lost 5 bases and J lost 4, with 17 bases in between. The CDR3 has 15 amino acids. CDR1 and CDR2 (germline): MDHEN, SYDVKM. The CDR3 region is CASSPGGESTYGYTF. CDR3 sequence (DNA): TGTGCCAGCAGTCCGGGCGGGGAATCGACCTATGGCTACACCTTC.